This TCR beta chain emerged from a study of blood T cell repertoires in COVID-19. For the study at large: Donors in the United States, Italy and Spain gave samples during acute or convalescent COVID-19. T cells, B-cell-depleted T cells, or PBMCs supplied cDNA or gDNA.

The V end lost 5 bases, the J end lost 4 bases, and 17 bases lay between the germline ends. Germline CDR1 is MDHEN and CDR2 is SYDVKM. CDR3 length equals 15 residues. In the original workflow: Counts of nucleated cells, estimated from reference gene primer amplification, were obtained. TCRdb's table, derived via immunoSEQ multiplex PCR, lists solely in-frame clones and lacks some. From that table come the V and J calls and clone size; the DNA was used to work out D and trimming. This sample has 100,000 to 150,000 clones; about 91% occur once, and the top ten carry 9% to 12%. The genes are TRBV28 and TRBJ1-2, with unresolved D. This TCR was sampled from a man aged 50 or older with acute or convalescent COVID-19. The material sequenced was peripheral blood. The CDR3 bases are TGTGCCAGCAGTCCTACCGGGTACGGAGGCTATGGCTACACCTTC. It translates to CASSPTGYGGYGYTF.